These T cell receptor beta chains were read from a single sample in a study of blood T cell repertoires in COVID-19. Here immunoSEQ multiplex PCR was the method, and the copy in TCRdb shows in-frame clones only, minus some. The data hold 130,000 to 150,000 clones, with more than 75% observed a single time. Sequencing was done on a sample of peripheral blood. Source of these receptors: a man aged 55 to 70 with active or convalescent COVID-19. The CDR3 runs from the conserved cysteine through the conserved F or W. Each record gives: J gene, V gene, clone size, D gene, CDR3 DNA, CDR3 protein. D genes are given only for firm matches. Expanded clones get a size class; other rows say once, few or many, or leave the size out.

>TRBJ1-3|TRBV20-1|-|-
TGCAGTGCTTCGTTTGGAAACACCATATATTTT
CSASFGNTIYF
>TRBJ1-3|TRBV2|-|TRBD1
TGTGCCAGCAGCGAGACAGGGGGTTGGGGAAACACCATATATTTT
CASSETGGWGNTIYF
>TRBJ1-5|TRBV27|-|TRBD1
TGTGCCAGCAGTACGGACAGGTTCAATCAGCCCCAGCATTTT
CASSTDRFNQPQHF
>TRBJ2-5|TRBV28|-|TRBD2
TGTGCCAGCAGCCCAGCGGGACCTATTCAAGAGACCCAGTACTTC
CASSPAGPIQETQYF
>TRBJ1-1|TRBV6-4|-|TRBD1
TGTGCCAGCAGCGCGGTCCCGGGACAGGGATCGGCTTTCTTT
CASSAVPGQGSAFF
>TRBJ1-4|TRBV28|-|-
TGTGCCAGCAGCCGGCCGCGGGGAGGTGGTGAAAAACTGTTTTTT
CASSRPRGGGEKLFF
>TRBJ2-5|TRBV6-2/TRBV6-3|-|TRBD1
TGTGCCAGCAGTTACTCCCCACAGTCGACAGGGCGTTACGAGACCCAGTACTTC
CASSYSPQSTGRYETQYF
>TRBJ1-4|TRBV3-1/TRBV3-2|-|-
TGTGCCAGCAGCCAACCAGGCACAGTTGCAACTAATGAAAAACTGTTTTTT
CASSQPGTVATNEKLFF
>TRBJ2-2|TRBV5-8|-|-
TGTGCCAGCAGCTTGTCTCCCCAGGCCGGGGAGCTGTTTTTT
CASSLSPQAGELFF
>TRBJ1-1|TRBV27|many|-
TGTGCCAGTTGGATGGAGTACACTGAAGCTTTCTTT
CASWMEYTEAFF
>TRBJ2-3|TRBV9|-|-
TGTGCCAGCAGCGTAGGCCCCGACAGGATCACAGATACGCAGTATTTT
CASSVGPDRITDTQYF
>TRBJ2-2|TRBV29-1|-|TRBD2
TGCAGCGTATTTAGCGGGACCGGGGAGCTGTTTTTT
CSVFSGTGELFF
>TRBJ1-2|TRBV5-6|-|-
TGTGCCAGCAGCCCCGTATCGGGGAAACCATTAGACTATGGCTACACCTTC
CASSPVSGKPLDYGYTF
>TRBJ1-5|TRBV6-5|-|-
TGTGCCAGCGTTCCGACCAGAGGTTATCAGCCCCAGCATTTT
CASVPTRGYQPQHF
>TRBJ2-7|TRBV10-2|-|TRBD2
TGCGCCAGTCTGGCGGGGGACGAGCAGTACTTC
CASLAGDEQYF
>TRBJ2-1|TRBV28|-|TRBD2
TGTGCCGTTGGGGTACTAGCGGGATTTAATGAGCAGTTCTTC
CAVGVLAGFNEQFF
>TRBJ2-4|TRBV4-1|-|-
TGCGCCAGCAGCCAATCAGGGGCTAGCATTCAGTACTTC
CASSQSGASIQYF
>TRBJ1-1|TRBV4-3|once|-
TGCGCCAGCAGCCCCGGCGGGGGGCACCCGAAAGCTTTCTTT
CASSPGGGHPKAFF
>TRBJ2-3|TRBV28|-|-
TGTGCCAGCAGTCCGCCCCGATCACGACAGGCGAACACAGATACGCAGTATTTT
CASSPPRSRQANTDTQYF
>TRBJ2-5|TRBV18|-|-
TGTGCCAGCTCCTTGATCCGGGAGACCCAGTACTTC
CASSLIRETQYF
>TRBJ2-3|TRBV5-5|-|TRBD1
TGTGCCAGCAGCTTCAGCGGACAGGCGGTCGCAGATACGCAGTATTTT
CASSFSGQAVADTQYF
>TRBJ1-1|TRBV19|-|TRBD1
TGTGCCACCAGATGGACAGGGGGAACGGGAACTGAAGCTTTCTTT
CATRWTGGTGTEAFF
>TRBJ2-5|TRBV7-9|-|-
TGTGCCAGCAGCTTGTCGGGGTTGGAGACCCAGTACTTC
CASSLSGLETQYF
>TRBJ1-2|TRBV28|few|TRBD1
TGTGCCAGCACTGCTCCCACAGGGGCGGATGGCTACACCTTC
CASTAPTGADGYTF
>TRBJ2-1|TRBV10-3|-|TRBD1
TGTGCCATCGCCCGGGACAGGTACAATGAGCAGTTCTTC
CAIARDRYNEQFF
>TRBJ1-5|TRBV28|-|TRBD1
TGTGCCAGCAGTTCCCACCTCGACAGGGGTAATCAGCCCCAGCATTTT
CASSSHLDRGNQPQHF
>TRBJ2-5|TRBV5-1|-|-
TGCGCCAGCAGCTTGCGGGAAGAGACCCAGTACTTC
CASSLREETQYF
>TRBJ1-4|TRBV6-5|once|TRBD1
TGTGCCACCTCGACAGGGCTTAATGAAAAACTGTTTTTT
CATSTGLNEKLFF
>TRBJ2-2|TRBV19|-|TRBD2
TGTGCCACTGAATTCGGGGGACTAGTGGAAACCGGGGAGCTGTTTTTT
CATEFGGLVETGELFF
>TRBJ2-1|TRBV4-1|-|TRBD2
TGCGCCAGCAGCCGCAAAACCGGGACTAGCGGGAGAGGTGTGGGCTACAATGAGCAGTTCTTC
CASSRKTGTSGRGVGYNEQFF
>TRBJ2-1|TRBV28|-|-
TGTGCCAGCAGTTCACAGGTGGTAAATGCCAATGAGCAGTTCTTC
CASSSQVVNANEQFF
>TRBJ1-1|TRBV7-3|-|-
TGTGCCAGCAGCTTATACAGCAGAACTGAAGCTTTCTTT
CASSLYSRTEAFF
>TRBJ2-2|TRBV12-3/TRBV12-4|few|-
TGTGCCAGCAGCCGTATCGGGGAGCTGTTTTTT
CASSRIGELFF
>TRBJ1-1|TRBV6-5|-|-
TGTGCCGTCACCGGACAGTTGAACACTGAAGCTTTCTTT
CAVTGQLNTEAFF
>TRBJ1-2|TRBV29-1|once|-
TGCAGCGTTGCCAGGGAGGAGAACTATGGCTACACCTTC
CSVAREENYGYTF
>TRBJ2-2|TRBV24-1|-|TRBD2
TGTGCCACCAGAAATGGGAGGGAAGACACCGGGGAGCTGTTTTTT
CATRNGREDTGELFF
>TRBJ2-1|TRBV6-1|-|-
TGTGCCAGCAGTGGTCGGGTCGGGGTTGGGAGCTCCTACAATGAGCAGTTCTTC
CASSGRVGVGSSYNEQFF
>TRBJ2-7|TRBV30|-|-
TGTGCCTGGAGTGTAAGCGGCTTACCTTCCGAGCAGTACTTC
CAWSVSGLPSEQYF
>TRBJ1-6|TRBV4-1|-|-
TGCGCCAGCAGCCAAGACCACAGTTCCTATTCACCCCTCCACTTT
CASSQDHSSYSPLHF
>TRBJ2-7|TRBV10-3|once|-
TGTGCCATCAGTGCTCGCAGGACCTACGAGCAGTACTTC
CAISARRTYEQYF
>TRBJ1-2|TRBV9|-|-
TGTGCCAGCAGCGTAGGCAGCAGGGGACCGTCTGAAAATGGCTACACCTTC
CASSVGSRGPSENGYTF
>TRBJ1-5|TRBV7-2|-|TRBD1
TGTGCCAGCAGCCTTTACAGACAGGGGAATCAGCCCCAGCATTTT
CASSLYRQGNQPQHF
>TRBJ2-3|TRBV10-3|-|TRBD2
TGTGCCATCAGCCAACCGGGAGGGCCGAACACAGATACGCAGTATTTT
CAISQPGGPNTDTQYF
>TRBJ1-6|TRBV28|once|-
TGTGCCAGCAGTTTATCGAGCTCCTATAATTCACCCCTCCACTTT
CASSLSSSYNSPLHF
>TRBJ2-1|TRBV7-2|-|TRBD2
TGTGCCAGCAGCTCTAAGACTAGCGGGAGGTCAAATGAGCAGTTCTTC
CASSSKTSGRSNEQFF
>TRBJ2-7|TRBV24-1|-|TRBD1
TGTGCCACCAGTGACCCCGACCGGGACAGCTCCTACGAGCAGTACTTC
CATSDPDRDSSYEQYF
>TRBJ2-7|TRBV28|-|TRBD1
TGTGCCAGCGTCACGCACAGGGGGAATCCCCAGTACTTC
CASVTHRGNPQYF
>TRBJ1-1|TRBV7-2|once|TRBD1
TGTGCCAGCAGCTTAGTGGTCGTGGGACAGGGGGCGATTGGAAATAAGGCTTTCTTT
CASSLVVVGQGAIGNKAFF